These 25 T cell receptor beta chains were all obtained from the same sample, sequenced in a study of blood T cell repertoires in COVID-19 (dated by TCRdb to 2020 to 2021). The receptor library was made with the immunoSEQ multiplex PCR assay. The table was pulled from immuneACCESS by TCRdb, which kept in-frame rearrangements only. Such tables lose some clones; where checked, under half of the loss comes from unresolved V genes, and the rest has no known cause. In all, the sample holds roughly 120,000 clones, and about 74% of those were seen once. Jointly, the top ten make up around 6.6% of the sample. The sample comprised peripheral blood. The origin of the receptors is a man in his sixties or seventies with acute or convalescent COVID-19.

The rearrangement links TRBV5-1 to TRBJ2-7; the match to TRBD2 covers 12 bases. The CDR3 extends over 17 amino acids. CDR1 is SGHRS, CDR2 YFSETQ, per germline. The J segment lost 0 bases and the V segment lost 4 bases, leaving 8 bases of the junction unmatched. CDR3 in amino acids: CASSETSGGNPSYEQYF. The CDR3 DNA reads as TGCGCCAGCAGCGAGACTAGCGGGGGAAACCCCTCCTACGAGCAGTACTTC.

This clone was counted between two and nine times. J is TRBJ2-5 and V is TRBV9; perhaps TRBD2 as D (6 bases). Germline assignment: CDR1 SGDLS and CDR2 YYNGEE. The CDR3 loop spans 14 amino acids. Trimming stripped 2 bases from V and 10 bases from J, with 18 bases between. CDR3 in DNA: TGTGCCAGCAGCGTGGCCGGGACCCCCGGGAGCCAGTACTTC. Protein product: CASSVAGTPGSQYF.

This sequence joins TRBV7-3 and TRBJ1-1; 8 bases agree with TRBD1. The CDR3 loop spans 17 amino acids. Looked up from germline, CDR1 is SGHTA and CDR2 is FQGTGA. After removal of 5 bases from V and 0 bases from J, the junction contained 11 bases not matched to a gene. DNA for the CDR3: TGTGCCAGCAGCCTTTTATCCACAGGGGGTATGAACACTGAAGCTTTCTTT. Protein: CASSLLSTGGMNTEAFF.

This clone is a singleton in its sample. V usage is TRBV7-9 and J usage is TRBJ2-5; D is possibly TRBD1 (5 bases). V lost 5 bases to trimming and J lost 4 bases, with 14 bases between them. The V gene's germline CDR1 is SEHNR and CDR2 FQNEAQ (reference sequence). The CDR3 runs 14 residues. CDR3 in amino acids: CASSLQGNPETQYF. The CDR3 nucleotides are TGTGCCAGCAGCCTTCAGGGTAACCCAGAGACCCAGTACTTC.

The V and J genes are TRBV2 and TRBJ1-5, with TRBD1 matching over 7 bases. J lost 2 bases, V lost 5 bases, and 6 bases had no gene match. CDR3 size: 15 residues. Per germline, CDR1 SNHLY and CDR2 FYNNEI. The CDR3 protein is CASSPDRVGNQPQHF. As DNA, the CDR3 is TGTGCCAGCAGTCCTGACAGGGTCGGCAATCAGCCCCAGCATTTT.

The V and J genes are TRBV30 and TRBJ1-1; D is possibly TRBD1 (6 bases). V shed 1 base and J shed 3 bases, with 9 bases lying between them. The germline CDR1 and CDR2 sequences are GTSNPN and SVGIG (reference sequence). This CDR3 is built from 13 residues. This chain's CDR3 is CAWSEQGYTEAFF. The CDR3 DNA reads as TGTGCCTGGAGTGAACAGGGCTACACTGAAGCTTTCTTT.

The J gene is TRBJ2-3, the V gene TRBV10-3; 8 positions agree with TRBD2. The CDR3 runs 13 residues. With 9 bases clipped from V and 5 bases from J, the junction kept 7 bases outside the gene matches. In germline, CDR1 is ENHRY, CDR2 SYGVKD. CDR3 sequence reads: CAMAGGVGDTQYF. The CDR3 DNA reads TGTGCCATGGCGGGAGGCGTGGGAGATACGCAGTATTTT.

The genes are TRBV21-1 and TRBJ2-5; the table gives TRBD2 as D, unverified against the DNA. TRBV21-1 is designated a pseudogene. This CDR3 contains 15 residues. The CDR3 loop reads CASSPGGAGRETQYF. CDR3 bases: TGTGCCAGCAGCCCTGGGGGGGCAGGGAGAGAGACCCAGTACTTC.

This chain connects TRBV4-1 to TRBJ2-7, with 10 bases that match TRBD1. CDR1 is MGHRA and CDR2 is YSYEKL in the germline V gene. J was trimmed by 4 bases and V by 1 base; bases with no gene match: 7. This CDR3 comprises 16 residues. DNA for the CDR3: TGCGCCAGCAGCCAAGTGGCCGGGACAGGGGCTTACGAGCAGTACTTC. Translation: CASSQVAGTGAYEQYF.

This clone was observed at least ten times. J is TRBJ2-5 and V is TRBV29-1; TRBD2 agrees at 14 bases. Germline CDR1 and CDR2: SQVTM and ANQGSEA. This CDR3 is 17 amino acids long. V trimming: 6 bases; J trimming: 5 bases; junction bases outside the gene matches: 14. This chain's CDR3 is CSVHDLTSGRAAETQYF. The CDR3 DNA reads as TGCAGCGTCCACGACTTGACTAGCGGGAGGGCGGCGGAGACCCAGTACTTC.

The rearrangement joins TRBV5-1 to TRBJ2-2; TRBD2 agrees at 7 bases. Germline trimming cut 1 base from V and 2 bases from J; bases unmatched to any gene: 2. The CDR3 has 15 amino acids. Germline V gives CDR1 SGHRS, CDR2 YFSETQ. CDR3 region: CASSLTSVNTGELFF. CDR3 nucleotides: TGCGCCAGCAGCTTGACTAGCGTAAACACCGGGGAGCTGTTTTTT.

This clone was detected only a few times. This sequence joins TRBV27 and TRBJ1-2, with D perhaps TRBD1 (6 bases). V was cut by 6 bases and J by 0 bases, with 14 bases left in between. CDR3 length: 15 amino acids. From germline, CDR1 is MNHEY and CDR2 SMNVEV (reference sequence). The CDR3: CASSLNRDTNYGYTF. In DNA form, the CDR3 reads TGTGCCAGCAGCCTGAATCGGGACACTAACTATGGCTACACCTTC.

This chain uses TRBV5-1 with TRBJ1-4, with a weak D call TRBD1 (5 bases). This CDR3 region has 14 residues. Germline CDR1 is SGHRS and CDR2 is YFSETQ. V dropped 2 bases and J dropped 2 bases, with 7 bases sitting between them. The CDR3 region has the DNA TGCGCCAGCAGCTTAGGGGTCACTAATGAAAAACTGTTTTTT. The encoded protein is CASSLGVTNEKLFF.

This sequence joins TRBV15 and TRBJ1-5, with TRBD1 as a possible D gene (5 bases). Germline loops: CDR1 LNHNV, CDR2 YYDKDF (reference sequence). V lost 1 base and J lost 2, with 12 bases in between. This CDR3 region has 16 residues. CDR3 sequence reads: CATSRVGGAGNQPQHF. The CDR3, as DNA: TGTGCCACCAGCAGAGTGGGCGGGGCAGGCAATCAGCCCCAGCATTTT. Full variable domain (outside the CDR3, taken from reference TRBV15 and TRBJ1-5): DAMVIQNPRYQVTQFGKPVTLSCSQTLNHNVMYWYQQKSSQAPKLLFHYYDKDFNNEADTPDNFQSRRPNTSFCFLDIRSPGLGDTAMYLCATSRVGGAGNQPQHFGDGTRLSIL.

This clone was found a few times. The J gene is TRBJ2-1, the V gene TRBV4-2; D possibly corresponds to TRBD2 (7 bases). The V end lost 3 bases, the J end lost 5 bases, and 20 bases lay between the germline ends. This CDR3 region has 17 residues. Per the germline V gene, CDR1 is LGHNA and CDR2 is YNFKEQ. This chain's CDR3 is CASSQAGGPLQDNEQFF. The DNA for the CDR3 is TGTGCCAGCAGCCAGGCCGGGGGGCCCCTCCAGGACAATGAGCAGTTCTTC.

This chain uses TRBV19 with TRBJ1-5; 7 bases map to TRBD1. The CDR3 contains 16 residues. The germline gives CDR1 LNHDA, CDR2 SQIVND (reference sequence). Trimming cost V 7 bases and J 0 bases; bases outside gene matches: 9. CDR3 amino acids: CASTSGTVNSNQPQHF. The CDR3 bases are TGTGCCAGTACCTCAGGGACAGTAAATAGCAATCAGCCCCAGCATTTT.

The CDR3 loop reads CASSLGLAEITDTQYF. For the CDR3, the DNA is TGTGCCAGCAGCTTGGGACTAGCGGAGATCACAGATACGCAGTATTTT. The chain joins TRBV7-3 to TRBJ2-3; 11 positions agree with TRBD2. Looked up from germline, CDR1 is SGHTA and CDR2 is FQGTGA. The CDR3 runs to 16 residues. The V segment lost 3 bases and the J segment 2 bases; nucleotides outside the gene matches: 4.

The V call is TRBV5-4, the J call TRBJ1-3; 8 nucleotides match TRBD1. Germline V gene sequence: CDR1 SGHNT, CDR2 YYREEE (reference sequence). This CDR3 region has 16 residues. The junction had 5 bases not matched to a gene; V was cut back by 0 bases and J by 3 bases. The CDR3 loop reads CASSLDPGGFGNTIYF. DNA for the CDR3: TGTGCCAGCAGCTTGGATCCAGGGGGCTTTGGAAACACCATATATTTT.

The rearrangement joins TRBV4-1 to TRBJ1-2, with D perhaps matching TRBD1 (5 bases). The germline V and J ends were trimmed by 9 bases and 10 bases, with 21 bases remaining between them. The germline V gene encodes CDR1 MGHRA and CDR2 YSYEKL. This CDR3 contains 13 residues. The CDR3 region is CARGVGGRRVYTF. The CDR3 DNA reads as TGCGCCAGGGGAGTCGGGGGGAGACGAGTCTACACCTTC.

This chain joins TRBV5-5 and TRBJ2-7; 8 bases fit TRBD2. Per germline, CDR1 SGHKS and CDR2 YYEKEE (reference sequence). This CDR3 has 15 amino acids. After removal of 1 base from V and 0 bases from J, the junction contained 3 bases not matched to a gene. CDR3 amino acids: CASSLISGTSYEQYF. In DNA form, the CDR3 reads TGTGCCAGCAGCTTGATTAGCGGGACCTCCTACGAGCAGTACTTC.

The V gene is TRBV6-1, the J gene TRBJ1-2; 8 bases line up with TRBD1. The CDR3 is 14 amino acids. V trimming: 1 base; J trimming: 8 bases; junction bases outside the gene matches: 6. Germline V gene data show CDR1 as MNHNS and CDR2 as SASEGT. CDR3 DNA: TGTGCCAGCAGTGAAGGCCCAGGGGGCCGGGGCTACACCTTC. It yields the protein CASSEGPGGRGYTF.

This clone appeared once. The CDR3 loop is CASSLNSRDRDYEQYF. The CDR3 bases are TGTGCCAGCAGCTTAAACTCCCGGGACAGGGACTACGAGCAGTACTTC. The chain joins TRBV7-6 to TRBJ2-7; TRBD1 matches 9 bases. This CDR3 comprises 16 residues. The junction had 8 bases not matched to a gene; V was cut back by 2 bases and J by 3 bases. The germline gives CDR1 SGHVS, CDR2 FNYEAQ.

The V call is TRBV7-8, the J call TRBJ1-2; maybe TRBD1 (6 bases). CDR3 length: 13 residues. From germline, CDR1 is SGHVS and CDR2 FQNEAQ. V was clipped by 2 bases and J by 6 bases, with 10 bases between them. Written as DNA, the CDR3 is TGTGCCAGCAGCTTACGGCAGGGGAATGGCTACACCTTC. Residues: CASSLRQGNGYTF.

This clone was seen more than once but under ten times. The chain employs TRBV7-2 and TRBJ2-1, with TRBD2 matching 12 bases. CDR3 size: 18 residues. Trimming removed 3 bases from V and 5 bases from J; junction bases left unmatched: 11. The V gene's germline CDR1 is SGHTA and CDR2 FQGNSA. The CDR3, as DNA: TGTGCCAGCAGCTTGACCGACTTGGGACTAGCGGGCCACAATGAGCAGTTCTTC. Translation: CASSLTDLGLAGHNEQFF.

The V and J genes are TRBV7-9 and TRBJ2-7, with a weak D call TRBD1 (6 bases). The CDR3 totals 13 residues. Germline assignment: CDR1 SEHNR and CDR2 FQNEAQ (reference sequence). Trimming removed 5 bases at V and 7 bases at J, with 15 bases between. Here the CDR3 DNA reads TGTGCCAGCAGCCGGGACACCGCTAAAGAGCAGTACTTC. Its protein is CASSRDTAKEQYF.